These T cell receptor beta chains were read from a single sample in a study of cytomegalovirus exposure and HLA in healthy donors. The protocol was immunoSEQ multiplex PCR, while the TCRdb copy is restricted to in-frame clones and leaves out a portion. The sample has under 150,000 clones, approximately 84% seen once. The sequenced sample consisted of PBMCs. The receptors shown here come from a woman aged 30 to 39 in good health and CMV-seronegative. The CDR3 runs from the conserved cysteine through the conserved F or W. Fields, in order: J gene, V gene, clone size, D gene, CDR3 length, CDR3 DNA, CDR3 protein. D genes are given only for firm matches. A row's size may be missing; if present it is once, few, many or a size class.

TRBJ2-1	TRBV5-1	.	TRBD2	16	TGCGCCAGCAGCTTGGGACTAGCGGGGGGCTACAATGAGCAGTTCTTC	CASSLGLAGGYNEQFF
TRBJ1-2	TRBV5-4	.	TRBD1	14	TGTGCCAGCACCACCTGGGACAGGGACTATGGCTACACCTTC	CASTTWDRDYGYTF
TRBJ2-3	TRBV9	.	TRBD2	15	TGTGCCAGCAGCGTAGACGCGGGGGGTACAGATACGCAGTATTTT	CASSVDAGGTDTQYF
TRBJ2-1	TRBV5-6	.	.	16	TGTGCCAGCAGCTTGATCTTCGTAACTATCTACAATGAGCAGTTCTTC	CASSLIFVTIYNEQFF
TRBJ1-4	TRBV7-9	.	.	14	TGTGCCAGCAGTAGACAGCCCCCTAATGAAAAACTGTTTTTT	CASSRQPPNEKLFF
TRBJ1-6	TRBV28	.	TRBD1	15	TGTGCCAGCAGTTACACGACAGGGCGTAATTCACCCCTCCACTTT	CASSYTTGRNSPLHF
TRBJ2-6	TRBV7-3	.	.	13	TGTGCCAGCAGTCGAGCTGGGGCCAACGTCCTGACTTTC	CASSRAGANVLTF
TRBJ1-1	TRBV12-5	few	.	14	TGTGCTAGTGGATTCAGGGGTCGGGTCACTGAAGCTTTCTTT	CASGFRGRVTEAFF
TRBJ2-3	TRBV27	once	TRBD2	14	TGTGCCAGCAGTTTTCGGGGGGGGCCGGATACGCAGTATTTT	CASSFRGGPDTQYF
TRBJ2-7	TRBV6-5	.	TRBD2	13	TGTGCCAGCCGTGGCGGGGGGGCGCGGGAGCAGTACTTC	CASRGGGAREQYF
TRBJ1-2	TRBV2	.	TRBD1	14	TGTGCCAGCAGTGGGGAAGGGACAGCCTATGGCTACACCTTC	CASSGEGTAYGYTF
TRBJ1-1	TRBV7-3	few	.	13	TGTGCCAGCAGCTTAAGACAGAACACTGAAGCTTTCTTT	CASSLRQNTEAFF
TRBJ1-1	TRBV13	.	.	13	TGTGCTGCGAGGCAGCCCATGAACACTGAAGCTTTCTTT	CAARQPMNTEAFF
TRBJ2-5	TRBV4-1	.	TRBD1	15	TGCGCCAGCAGCCACCCGACAGGGGCGCAAGAGACCCAGTACTTC	CASSHPTGAQETQYF
TRBJ2-2	TRBV2	medium-sized	.	11	TGTGCCAGCCAGGGGACCGGGGAGCTGTTTTTT	CASQGTGELFF
TRBJ2-7	TRBV4-1	.	.	15	TGCGCCAGCAGCCAAGTCAGTCGATCATCCTACGAGCAGTACTTC	CASSQVSRSSYEQYF